This T cell receptor beta chain derives from a study of blood T cells in healthy people across ages. A second about 7 to 11 cycle PCR used barcoded and J-beta primers. In TCRdb, the 5' RACE reads were re-called with MiXCR into one record per CDR3 protein. Found here are fewer than 950,000 distinct CDR3 sequences, about 53% of them singletons; the top ten hold under 50%. This CDR3 comprises 17 residues. Germline CDR1 reads SGHRS; CDR2 reads YFSETQ. J is TRBJ2-5 and V is TRBV5-1, with 13 bases that match TRBD2. Matching the DNA end better, TRBJ2-7 makes the J call doubtful. The sample comprised blood. This sequence originates from an older man in good health. CDR3 sequence: CASSLTGLAGVTYEQYF. In DNA, the CDR3 is TGCGCCAGCAGCTTGACCGGACTAGCGGGGGTCACCTACGAGCAGTACTTC.